A single count supports the clone carrying this T cell receptor (beta chain). Its cognate antigen is unknown. This record comes from a study of cytomegalovirus exposure and HLA in healthy donors. Study-wide findings and caveats: Sequencing depth across donors, presence/absence analyses assumed, was roughly uniform. Rarity held for most TCR sequences, but there were some public TCRs that occurred in many donors. It was reported that TCR beta sequences correctly inferred the HLA-A and HLA-B alleles for most subjects.

The germline V gene encodes CDR1 GTSNPN and CDR2 SVGIG (reference sequence). The CDR3 runs to 16 residues. After removal of 2 bases from V and 9 bases from J, the junction contained 14 bases not matched to a gene. The donors comprised healthy bone marrow donors. The PCR made use of 60 Vbeta and 13 Jbeta primers. Clones were sequenced by immunoSEQ multiplex PCR, and TCRdb holds only the in-frame ones, with some missing. The sample lists tens of thousands of clones; about four fifths were seen once. This rearrangement joins TRBV30 to TRBJ2-1, with 9 positions matching TRBD2. This receptor was taken from a man between 25 and 39 years old in good health and CMV-seronegative. Sequencing was done on a sample of PBMCs. The DNA of the CDR3 is TGTGCCTGGAGTAGAAACCCAGCGGGGGGCTTAGGTGAGCAGTTCTTC. Translation: CAWSRNPAGGLGEQFF.